A single sample gave rise to the 8 T cell receptor beta chains below, sequenced in a study of human T cells and chemical hapten exposure. Time point: pre-sensitization, week 0. Treatment specified: therapeutic diphenylcyclopropenone sensitization with weekly scalp DPC. MiXCR was run by TCRdb on the RACE reads, yielding one entry per CDR3 protein. The sample includes about 85,000 distinct CDR3 sequences, approximately 9% seen only once; the top ten take approximately 2.8%. This material consisted of whole blood, taken in connection with sensitization to the hapten diphenylcyclopropenone (DPC). The source is a man in his forties with alopecia areata. Some clones in this sample may be carry-over from other donors' samples.

This clonotype was recorded many times. This rearrangement joins TRBV6-5 to TRBJ1-5; no clear D. With 6 bases removed from V and 0 bases from J, the gap between germline ends came to 12 bases. Germline V CDR1 and CDR2: MNHEY, SVGAGI. The CDR3 is 15 residues long. This CDR3 is CASRIRTYSNQPQHF. In nucleotides, the CDR3 is TGTGCCAGCAGAATCAGGACCTATAGCAATCAGCCCCAGCATTTT.

The rearrangement uses TRBV6-5 and TRBJ2-2; 7 nucleotides align to TRBD2. This CDR3 comprises 14 residues. Trimming at V came to 5 bases and at J to 6 bases, leaving 6 bases not matched to a gene. The germline CDR1 and CDR2 sequences are MNHEY and SVGAGI. The CDR3 DNA reads TGTGCCAGCAGTCGATCGACTAGCCCCGGGGAGCTGTTTTTT. It yields the protein CASSRSTSPGELFF.

The chain has TRBV6-2 or TRBV6-3 and TRBJ1-2; D not certain. Germline V CDR1 and CDR2: MNHEY, SVGEGT. Trimming left V 0 bases short and J 7 bases short, with 9 bases between. CDR3 length equals 13 residues. The CDR3 DNA reads TGTGCCAGCAGTTACTCGTTGACCGGTGGCTACACCTTC. Amino acids: CASSYSLTGGYTF.

This clonotype was recorded at least ten times. The rearrangement links TRBV29-1 to TRBJ2-7; 7 bases match TRBD1. Germline CDR1 reads SQVTM; CDR2 reads ANQGSEA. Trimming took 1 base from V and 1 from J; bases not matched to a gene: 10. The CDR3 spans 16 residues. This CDR3 reads CSVEAIRQGQSYEQYF. CDR3 nucleotide sequence: TGCAGCGTTGAAGCCATAAGACAGGGCCAGTCCTACGAGCAGTACTTC.

The table lists this clonotype with many counts. The genes are TRBV7-2 and TRBJ2-1, with D perhaps assigned TRBD1 or TRBD2 (5 bases each). The CDR3 is 17 residues long. Looked up from germline, CDR1 is SGHTA and CDR2 is FQGNSA. The germline V and J ends were trimmed by 2 bases and 0 bases, with 14 bases remaining between them. The chain's CDR3 is CASSLIGTASSYNEQFF. CDR3 sequence (DNA): TGTGCCAGCAGCTTAATAGGGACCGCGAGCTCCTACAATGAGCAGTTCTTC.

This clonotype was picked up many times. The chain links TRBV2 to TRBJ2-6, with D unclear. The CDR3 contains 17 residues. V dropped 2 bases and J dropped 0 bases, with 11 bases sitting between them. Germline CDR1 SNHLY, CDR2 FYNNEI. The DNA of the CDR3 is TGTGCCAGCAGTGAAATCGCTCCAGGCTCTGGGGCCAACGTCCTGACTTTC. Its translation: CASSEIAPGSGANVLTF.

Worth noting for this clonotype: A single base separates this from a much larger clone, so it may be a read error. The V and J genes are TRBV7-2 and TRBJ1-1; the D gene is possibly TRBD1 (6 bases). Germline CDR1 and CDR2: SGHTA and FQGNSA. V shed 0 bases and J shed 8 bases, with 10 bases lying between them. This CDR3 has 13 amino acids. CDR3 sequence reads: CTSSLALQGEAFF. CDR3 nucleotides: TGTACCAGCAGCTTAGCGTTACAGGGAGAAGCTTTCTTT.

This clonotype was picked up a small number of times. This sequence joins TRBV28 and TRBJ2-7, with 8 bases lining up with TRBD2. The germline CDR1 and CDR2 sequences are MDHEN and SYDVKM. The length of the CDR3 is 17 residues. With 2 bases clipped from V and 5 bases from J, the junction kept 14 bases outside the gene matches. Written as DNA, the CDR3 is TGTGCCAGCAGTTTAGGTCCCGGGGGGCGGGAGGTCCACGAGCAGTACGTC. This gives the protein CASSLGPGGREVHEQYV.